Listed here are 29 T cell receptor beta chains from one sample, sequenced in a study of T cells in localized non-small cell lung cancer. Produced via immunoSEQ multiplex PCR; TCRdb's table is partial and in-frame only. The sample lists 1,700 or so clones; about 24% were seen once. This specimen was normal lung tissue next to the tumor, taken before any cancer treatment. All receptors derive from a woman between 35 and 75 years old with stage II squamous cell lung carcinoma.

Relative to its sample, this clone is medium-sized. The V call is TRBV6-8, the J call TRBJ2-1; 10 bases line up with TRBD2. Germline V gene lookup returns CDR1 MNHGY and CDR2 SAAAGT. The junction had 7 bases not matched to a gene; V was cut back by 6 bases and J by 2 bases. This CDR3 comprises 16 residues. The CDR3 protein is CASRLRLAGTYNEQFF. The CDR3 nucleotides are TGTGCCAGCAGACTCAGACTAGCGGGCACCTACAATGAGCAGTTCTTC.

This clone has more than one count but fewer than ten. The chain links TRBV15 to TRBJ2-7; 9 positions match TRBD1. The CDR3 contains 15 residues. The J segment lost 3 bases and the V segment lost 1 base, leaving 4 bases of the junction unmatched. CDR1 and CDR2 (germline): LNHNV, YYDKDF (reference sequence). The CDR3: CATSRGPGQGYEQYF. CDR3 nucleotides: TGTGCCACCAGCAGAGGGCCGGGACAGGGCTACGAGCAGTACTTC.

This chain joins TRBV29-1 and TRBJ2-2, with 8 bases fitting TRBD1. Germline V gene sequence: CDR1 SQVTM, CDR2 ANQGSEA. CDR3 size: 17 residues. J lost 7 bases, V lost 0 bases, and 13 bases had no gene match. Written as DNA, the CDR3 is TGCAGCGTTGAAGATCATTATAGGACAGGGACGGACGGGGAGCTGTTTTTT. This gives the protein CSVEDHYRTGTDGELFF.

In its sample, this clone ranks as medium-sized. The CDR3 DNA follows: TGTGCCAGCAGTCGGACAAGAGATACCTACGAGCAGTACTTC. Translation gives CASSRTRDTYEQYF. The rearrangement links TRBV6-8 to TRBJ2-7, with D maybe TRBD1 (5 bases). V was cut by 5 bases and J by 2 bases, with 13 bases left in between. Germline CDR1 and CDR2: MNHGY and SAAAGT. This CDR3 has 14 amino acids.

This clone came up a few times. The V gene is TRBV19, the J gene TRBJ2-5; TRBD2 matches at 8 bases. With 5 bases clipped from V and 5 bases from J, the junction kept 10 bases outside the gene matches. The CDR3 contains 15 residues. Per the germline V gene, CDR1 is LNHDA and CDR2 is SQIVND (reference sequence). CDR3 DNA: TGTGCCAGTAGTCTCGGGGGGGGCCCCCGCGAGACCCAGTACTTC. Translation gives CASSLGGGPRETQYF.

The chain has TRBV27 and TRBJ1-2, with D possibly being TRBD1 (6 bases). The CDR3 consists of 15 residues. Germline V lookup: CDR1 MNHEY, CDR2 SMNVEV (reference sequence). Deletions cut 5 bases from V and 4 bases from J, with 17 bases between. CDR3 region: CASSQRPGHGYGYTF. The CDR3 nucleotides read TGTGCCAGCAGTCAAAGACCGGGACACGGCTATGGCTACACCTTC.

This clone has just a few counts. The V and J genes are TRBV11-3 and TRBJ1-1; 7 bases match TRBD1. CDR3 length equals 15 residues. The J segment lost 3 bases and the V segment lost 4 bases, leaving 8 bases of the junction unmatched. Looked up from germline, CDR1 is SGHNT and CDR2 is YENEEA. CDR3 nucleotide sequence: TGTGCCAGCAGCTCCATGACAGGGCGGGACACTGAAGCTTTCTTT. This gives the protein CASSSMTGRDTEAFF.

By share of the sample, this clone is medium-sized. The chain links TRBV9 to TRBJ2-1, with TRBD2 identical over 9 bases. This CDR3 is 15 amino acids long. V was clipped by 3 bases and J by 3 bases; unmatched bases: 4. CDR1 SGDLS and CDR2 YYNGEE come from the germline V gene. Here the CDR3 DNA reads TGTGCCAGCAGCGCCGGACTAGCGAACTACAATGAGCAGTTCTTC. It specifies CASSAGLANYNEQFF.

The genes are TRBV19 and TRBJ2-2; D is unclear. The CDR3 consists of 13 residues. The germline V gene has CDR1 LNHDA and CDR2 SQIVND (reference sequence). V lost 8 bases and J 0 bases, leaving 7 bases between the germline ends. The CDR3 loop is CASCEANTGELFF. DNA of the CDR3: TGTGCCAGTTGCGAAGCGAACACCGGGGAGCTGTTTTTT.

The genes are TRBV11-3 and TRBJ2-2; D might be TRBD1 or TRBD2, each matching 6 bases. The CDR3 extends over 16 amino acids. The germline V gene encodes CDR1 SGHNT and CDR2 YENEEA. Trimming left V 5 bases short and J 0 bases short, with 13 bases between. The CDR3 bases are TGTGCCAGCAGCCCAATCGGGGGCTCGAACACCGGGGAGCTGTTTTTT. Amino acid sequence: CASSPIGGSNTGELFF. Combining the CDR3 with reference TRBV11-3 and TRBJ2-2 gives the whole variable domain EAGVVQSPRYKIIEKKQPVAFWCNPISGHNTLYWYLQNLGQGPELLIRYENEEAVDDSQLPKDRFSAERLKGVDSTLKIQPAELGDSAVYLCASSPIGGSNTGELFFGEGSRLTVL.

The rearrangement links TRBV9 to TRBJ2-3; D is unresolved. Germline V gene data show CDR1 as SGDLS and CDR2 as YYNGEE. Trimming removed 2 bases from V and 5 bases from J, with 9 bases in between. This CDR3 is built from 13 residues. CDR3 bases: TGTGCCAGCAGCGTTGAAGTCGGAGATACGCAGTATTTT. This translates into CASSVEVGDTQYF.

V and J are TRBV28 and TRBJ2-5, with a tentative D call TRBD2 (6 bases). Germline V gives CDR1 MDHEN, CDR2 SYDVKM. The CDR3 has 15 amino acids. V lost 3 bases and J 4 bases, leaving 15 bases between the germline ends. The CDR3 nucleotides are TGTGCCAGCAGTTTCGGAGGGACCCTCCCAGAGACCCAGTACTTC. Translating gives CASSFGGTLPETQYF.

This clone turned up a few times. The chain links TRBV28 to TRBJ2-1; D gene ambiguous. The CDR3 extends over 13 amino acids. The ends were cut back, 6 bases at V and 4 bases at J, with 10 bases in the middle. The V gene's germline CDR1 is MDHEN and CDR2 SYDVKM. The CDR3 reads CASRPASYNEQFF. Written as DNA, the CDR3 is TGTGCCAGCAGACCCGCGTCTTACAATGAGCAGTTCTTC.

The J gene is TRBJ2-1, the V gene TRBV1; the listed D gene, TRBD2, was not tested against the DNA. TRBV1 is tagged as a pseudogene. This CDR3 has 13 residues. CDR3 sequence: CASSQGGGGEQFF. CDR3 coding DNA: TGCGCCAGCAGCCAAGGGGGTGGAGGGGAGCAGTTCTTC.

This rearrangement joins TRBV28 to TRBJ2-3; D is possibly TRBD1 (5 bases). Germline lookup yields CDR1 MDHEN and CDR2 SYDVKM. V shed 3 bases and J shed 0 bases, with 10 bases lying between them. This CDR3 has 15 residues. Here the CDR3 DNA reads TGTGCCAGCAGTTTTTCCGCAGGGAGCACAGATACGCAGTATTTT. Its protein is CASSFSAGSTDTQYF. The whole variable domain, filled in from reference TRBV28 and TRBJ2-3, reads DVKVTQSSRYLVKRTGEKVFLECVQDMDHENMFWYRQDPGLGLRLIYFSYDVKMKEKGDIPEGYSVSREKKERFSLILESASTNQTSMYLCASSFSAGSTDTQYFGPGTRLTVL.

J is TRBJ2-3 and V is TRBV15, with 15 positions matching TRBD2. There are 19 residues in the CDR3. Germline CDR1 and CDR2: LNHNV and YYDKDF (reference sequence). V lost 5 bases to trimming and J lost 2 bases; unmatched junction nucleotides: 11. CDR3 sequence (DNA): TGTGCCACCAGCCCGGGACTAGCGGGAGGCCCCACCCTCACAGATACGCAGTATTTT. It codes for CATSPGLAGGPTLTDTQYF.

This clone was counted a few times. The rearrangement links TRBV11-3 to TRBJ2-1, with a possible D match to TRBD2 (6 bases). Trimming removed 4 bases from V and 8 bases from J, with 15 bases in between. Germline CDR1 reads SGHNT; CDR2 reads YENEEA. This CDR3 is built from 14 residues. The CDR3 nucleotides are TGTGCCAGCAGCTGGGACTCCCCATTCCATGAGCAGTTCTTC. The encoded protein is CASSWDSPFHEQFF.

The CDR3 is CASSLGTGAYNEQFF. CDR3 DNA: TGCGCCAGCAGCTTGGGGACGGGAGCCTACAATGAGCAGTTCTTC. J is TRBJ2-1 and V is TRBV5-1; D is perhaps TRBD2 (6 bases). V shed 0 bases and J shed 2 bases, with 9 bases lying between them. Looked up from germline, CDR1 is SGHRS and CDR2 is YFSETQ. The CDR3 runs to 15 residues.

This clone was detected a few times. The V call is TRBV29-1, the J call TRBJ1-1; TRBD1 might be the D (6 bases). Between the trimmed V and J ends, which lost 8 bases and 11 bases, there was a span of 21 bases. The germline gives CDR1 SQVTM, CDR2 ANQGSEA. The CDR3 is 12 amino acids. CDR3 nucleotides: TGCAGCCACCGGGACACCCTGGGGAAGGCTTTCTTT. Residues: CSHRDTLGKAFF. Together with reference TRBV29-1 and TRBJ1-1, the CDR3 gives the full variable domain: SAVISQKPSRDICQRGTSLTIQCQVDSQVTMMFWYRQQPGQSLTLIATANQGSEATYESGFVIDKFPISRPNLTFSTLTVSNMSPEDSSIYLCSHRDTLGKAFFGQGTRLTVV.

This rearrangement joins TRBV5-1 to TRBJ2-1; 10 bases match TRBD2. V dropped 0 bases and J dropped 6; count of bases not matched to a gene: 6. This CDR3 is 16 amino acids long. CDR1 and CDR2 from the germline V gene are SGHRS and YFSETQ. For the CDR3, the DNA is TGCGCCAGCAGCTTGGGGGGTAGCGGGAGGATCAATGAGCAGTTCTTC. Translated, it gives CASSLGGSGRINEQFF.

This clone was detected only a few times. The chain carries TRBV19 and TRBJ1-1; the D is unclear. Trimming stripped 3 bases from V and 4 bases from J, with 12 bases between. The CDR3 has 14 amino acids. Germline V gene lookup returns CDR1 LNHDA and CDR2 SQIVND (reference sequence). This CDR3 is CASSMGRAGTEAFF. DNA for the CDR3: TGTGCCAGTAGTATGGGGAGGGCAGGCACTGAAGCTTTCTTT.

V is TRBV19 and J is TRBJ2-6; D not certain. V lost 6 bases, J lost 12 bases, and 12 bases lay in between. Germline assignment: CDR1 LNHDA and CDR2 SQIVND (reference sequence). This CDR3 is 12 amino acids long. The CDR3 DNA follows: TGTGCCAGTAGCCCTCCACGCTCCGTCCTGACTTTC. Protein: CASSPPRSVLTF.

This clone came up a few times. The chain uses TRBV11-3 and TRBJ2-5; TRBD2 matches 8 bases. V lost 6 bases to trimming and J lost 3 bases; unmatched junction nucleotides: 6. Germline-derived CDR1 and CDR2 are SGHNT and YENEEA. There are 14 residues in the CDR3. CDR3 sequence reads: CASSPGTSKETQYF. In DNA form, the CDR3 reads TGTGCCAGCAGTCCCGGGACTAGTAAAGAGACCCAGTACTTC. Full variable domain (outside the CDR3, taken from reference TRBV11-3 and TRBJ2-5): EAGVVQSPRYKIIEKKQPVAFWCNPISGHNTLYWYLQNLGQGPELLIRYENEEAVDDSQLPKDRFSAERLKGVDSTLKIQPAELGDSAVYLCASSPGTSKETQYFGPGTRLLVL.

CDR3 in DNA: TGTGCCAGCAGTTACAATAGCTACAATGAGCAGTTCTTC. It encodes CASSYNSYNEQFF. J is TRBJ2-1 and V is TRBV6-8, with D unresolved. V dropped 2 bases and J dropped 3 bases, with 5 bases sitting between them. This CDR3 spans 13 amino acids. Germline V gives CDR1 MNHGY, CDR2 SAAAGT.

A few counts support this clone. The chain is built from TRBV19 and TRBJ2-7; tentatively, D is TRBD2 (5 bases). V was cut by 5 bases and J by 5 bases, with 16 bases left in between. This CDR3 is 14 amino acids long. Per germline, CDR1 LNHDA and CDR2 SQIVND (reference sequence). CDR3 in DNA: TGTGCCAGTAGTCCACGGGGTCTGGAACACGAGCAGTACTTC. As protein: CASSPRGLEHEQYF.

J is TRBJ1-2 and V is TRBV11-3, with unresolved D. This CDR3 comprises 15 residues. V lost 0 bases and J 6 bases, leaving 14 bases between the germline ends. Germline CDR1 SGHNT, CDR2 YENEEA. The CDR3 is CASSLEWSRWDGYTF. CDR3 nucleotide sequence: TGTGCCAGCAGCTTAGAATGGAGTCGGTGGGATGGCTACACCTTC.

This clone is termed large. J is TRBJ2-5 and V is TRBV11-3; no definite D call. Trimming took 3 bases from V and 0 from J, leaving 8 bases between them. The germline V gene encodes CDR1 SGHNT and CDR2 YENEEA. The CDR3 runs to 14 residues. The CDR3 spells CASSFTWDQETQYF. CDR3 DNA: TGTGCCAGCAGCTTCACGTGGGACCAAGAGACCCAGTACTTC.

Remarks on this clone: The junction departs from germline at one end; a sequencing error may be responsible. The chain couples TRBV6-8 to TRBJ2-3, with D possibly TRBD1 on 6 matching bases. This CDR3 is 15 amino acids long. CDR1 is MNHGY and CDR2 is SAAAGT in the germline V gene. Here the CDR3 reads CASSDSQGSTDTQYF. The CDR3 DNA reads TGTGCCAGCAGTGACTCACAGGGTAGCACAGATACGCAGTATTTT.

This clone has just a few counts. The chain carries TRBV19 and TRBJ2-3, with D unresolved. Germline V gene data show CDR1 as LNHDA and CDR2 as SQIVND (reference sequence). This CDR3 region has 13 residues. The ends were cut back, 4 bases at V and 1 base at J, with 6 bases in the middle. The CDR3 protein is CASSTGRTDTQYF. Written as DNA, the CDR3 is TGTGCCAGTAGTACCGGGCGCACAGATACGCAGTATTTT.